A single sample is the source of the 3 T cell receptor beta chains below, sequenced in a study of T cell responses to AZD1222 COVID-19 vaccine. The table came from immunoSEQ multiplex PCR; TCRdb's copy has only in-frame clones and leaves some out. The sample comprises about 140,000 clones, just under 95% of which are singletons, and about 5.5% rests with the top ten. Sequenced material: peripheral blood, taken on day 0 of AZD1222 vaccination. These receptors came from an adult in good health.

The V call is TRBV5-6, the J call TRBJ1-2, with D unresolved. Germline V gene data show CDR1 as SGHDT and CDR2 as YYEEEE. The CDR3 is 12 residues long. The ends were cut back, 4 bases at V and 7 bases at J, with 11 bases in the middle. CDR3 region: CASSGVASGYTF. CDR3 in DNA: TGTGCCAGCAGCGGGGTGGCGTCTGGCTACACCTTC.

The gene calls are TRBV7-2 and TRBJ2-3; 7 bases match TRBD2. After removal of 2 bases from V and 6 bases from J, the junction contained 8 bases not matched to a gene. CDR1 is SGHTA, CDR2 FQGNSA, per germline. CDR3 size: 15 residues. CDR3 coding DNA: TGTGCCAGCAGCTTATCTGGCGGGAGTTTGGATACGCAGTATTTT. Protein: CASSLSGGSLDTQYF.

With respect to this clone: At one of its ends the junction is not consistent with the germline gene, which may arise from a read error. V usage is TRBV6-1 and J usage is TRBJ1-2, with D unresolved. The V gene's germline CDR1 is MNHNS and CDR2 SASEGT. This CDR3 spans 11 amino acids. The CDR3 DNA reads as TGTGCCAGCAGTGAAGCAAGAGGCCTGCGCTTC. This gives the protein CASSEARGLRF.